This T cell receptor beta chain derives from a study of blood T cells in healthy people across ages. Study outcomes and limitations: CMV status of donors was not determined, possibly confounding expanded clonotype changes.

Comment on this clonotype: The antigen remains undetermined.

CDR3 length: 11 amino acids. V lost 3 bases and J 16 bases, leaving 16 bases between the germline ends. Looked up from germline, CDR1 is DFQATT and CDR2 is SNEGSKA (reference sequence). Together with a sample-barcoded 5' primer, a J-beta primer mix was included in a second PCR lasting about 7 to 11 cycles. TCRdb independently ran MiXCR on the 5' RACE reads; one entry per CDR3 protein. The table shows 600,000 to 1,000,000 distinct CDR3 sequences, with roughly 25% occurring only once. This same sample was also part of a study on T cells of mothers and their children. From that report: Similar thymic selection effects on TCR recombination output appear in pairs, both related and unrelated. Microchimeric T cell clones that persisted were not detected.

J is TRBJ2-4 and V is TRBV20-1, with D possibly matching TRBD1 (5 bases). Material for sequencing was blood. The TCR originated in a boy between 10 and 17 years old in good health. The chain's CDR3 is CSASQGVPVYF. The CDR3 nucleotides read TGCAGTGCTAGTCAAGGGGTCCCAGTCTACTTC.